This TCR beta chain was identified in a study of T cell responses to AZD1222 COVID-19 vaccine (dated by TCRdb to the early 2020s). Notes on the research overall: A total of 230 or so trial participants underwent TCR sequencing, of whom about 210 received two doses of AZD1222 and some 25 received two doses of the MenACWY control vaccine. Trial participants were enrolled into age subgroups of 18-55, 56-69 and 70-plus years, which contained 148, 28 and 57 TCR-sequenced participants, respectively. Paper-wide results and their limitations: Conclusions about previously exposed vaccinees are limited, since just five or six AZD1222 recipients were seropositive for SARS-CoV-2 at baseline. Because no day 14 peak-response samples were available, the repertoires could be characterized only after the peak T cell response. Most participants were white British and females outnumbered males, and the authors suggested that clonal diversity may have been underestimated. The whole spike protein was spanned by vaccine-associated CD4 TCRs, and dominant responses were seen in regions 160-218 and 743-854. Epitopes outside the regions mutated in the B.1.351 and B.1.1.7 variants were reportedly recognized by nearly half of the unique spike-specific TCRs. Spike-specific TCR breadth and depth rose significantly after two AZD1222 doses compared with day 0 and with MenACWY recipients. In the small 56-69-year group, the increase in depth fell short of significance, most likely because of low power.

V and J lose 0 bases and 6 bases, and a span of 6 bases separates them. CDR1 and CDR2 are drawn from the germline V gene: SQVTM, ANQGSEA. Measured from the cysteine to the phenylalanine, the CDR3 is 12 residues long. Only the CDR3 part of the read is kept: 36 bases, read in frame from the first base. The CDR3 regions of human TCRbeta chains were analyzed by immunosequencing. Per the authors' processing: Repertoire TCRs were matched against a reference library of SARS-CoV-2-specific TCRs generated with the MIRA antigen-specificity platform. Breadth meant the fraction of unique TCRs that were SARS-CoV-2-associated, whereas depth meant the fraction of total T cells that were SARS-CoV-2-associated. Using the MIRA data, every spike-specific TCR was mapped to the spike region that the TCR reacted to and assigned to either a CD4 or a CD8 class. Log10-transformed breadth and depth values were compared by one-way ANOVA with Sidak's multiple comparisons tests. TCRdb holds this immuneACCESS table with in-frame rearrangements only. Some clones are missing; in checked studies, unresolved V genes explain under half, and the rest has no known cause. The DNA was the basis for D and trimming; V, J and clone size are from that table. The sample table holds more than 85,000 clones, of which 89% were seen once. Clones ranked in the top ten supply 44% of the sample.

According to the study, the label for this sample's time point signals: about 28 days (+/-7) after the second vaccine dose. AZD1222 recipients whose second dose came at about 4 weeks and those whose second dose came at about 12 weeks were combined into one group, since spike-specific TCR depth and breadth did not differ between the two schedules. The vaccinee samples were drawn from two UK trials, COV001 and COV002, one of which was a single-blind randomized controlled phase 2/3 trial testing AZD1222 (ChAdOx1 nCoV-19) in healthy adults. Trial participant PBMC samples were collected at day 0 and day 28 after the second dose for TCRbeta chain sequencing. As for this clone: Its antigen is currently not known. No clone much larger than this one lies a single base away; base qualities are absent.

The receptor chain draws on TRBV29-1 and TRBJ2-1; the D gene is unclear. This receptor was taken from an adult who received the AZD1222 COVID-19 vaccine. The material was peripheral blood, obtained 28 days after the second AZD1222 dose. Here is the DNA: TGCAGCGTTGAAGATCTTGGCAATGAGCAGTTCTTC. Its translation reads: CSVEDLGNEQFF.